This T cell receptor beta chain came from a study of blood T cell repertoires in COVID-19. Study-level background: Sites across the United States, Italy and Spain contributed samples from acute and convalescent COVID-19. T cells, B-cell-depleted T cells, or PBMCs supplied cDNA or gDNA.

Trimming stripped 4 bases from V and 7 bases from J, with 10 bases between. The germline V gene has CDR1 SGHDN and CDR2 FVKESK. The CDR3 has 13 amino acids. Original handling: Estimation of nucleated cell counts was performed using reference gene primer amplification. Only in-frame clones appear in the TCRdb table, and some are missing; sequencing was by immunoSEQ multiplex PCR. V and J calls and clone size are copied from that table; D and trimming were computed from the DNA. Among nearly 55,000 clones listed, about 86% were seen once. The clonotype was recovered from a man between 65 and 85 years old with active COVID-19. Sequenced input: peripheral blood. V is TRBV14 and J is TRBJ1-4; the D gene is possibly TRBD1 (5 bases). CDR3 bases: TGTGCCAGCAGCCGGGGGAGGGGTGAAAAACTGTTTTTT. It yields the protein CASSRGRGEKLFF.